What follows are 4 T cell receptor beta chains derived from one specimen sequenced in a study of blood T cell repertoires in COVID-19. The data were produced by immunoSEQ multiplex PCR, yet TCRdb's version contains in-frame clones alone and is incomplete. Here the sample spans 150,000 to 200,000 clones, 80% to 90% being singletons. Sequencing was done on a sample of peripheral blood. Receptor source: a woman aged 70-85 years with COVID-19, enrolled during active disease.

The chain recombines TRBV10-3 with TRBJ2-1; 11 positions agree with TRBD2. Germline V lookup: CDR1 ENHRY, CDR2 SYGVKD. Trimming took 4 bases from V and 4 from J; bases not matched to a gene: 3. This CDR3 has 15 amino acids. In DNA form, the CDR3 reads TGTGCCATCAGTGTACTAGCGGGAGATTACAATGAGCAGTTCTTC. This codes for CAISVLAGDYNEQFF.

The chain employs TRBV18 and TRBJ2-7, with D tentatively TRBD2 (5 bases). The CDR3 has 14 residues. Germline CDR1 and CDR2: KGHSH and LQKENI. Trimming removed 0 bases at V and 7 bases at J, with 13 bases between. CDR3 sequence reads: CASSPPVSTGEQYF. The CDR3 nucleotides are TGTGCCAGCTCACCACCGGTCTCCACGGGGGAGCAGTACTTC.

The gene calls are TRBV5-1 and TRBJ1-2; tentatively, D is TRBD1 (5 bases). The CDR3 is 13 amino acids. V was clipped by 7 bases and J by 6 bases, with 16 bases between them. CDR1 and CDR2 (germline): SGHRS, YFSETQ. The CDR3, as DNA: TGCGCCAGCCACACCGGGGGTCGGAATGGCTACACCTTC. It specifies CASHTGGRNGYTF.

The chain joins TRBV19 to TRBJ2-1; D gene uncertain. The V end was cut by 3 bases, the J end by 2 bases, with 8 bases between. Per the germline V gene, CDR1 is LNHDA and CDR2 is SQIVND (reference sequence). The CDR3 totals 14 residues. In DNA form, the CDR3 reads TGTGCCAGTAGTATCTTCAGGACCTACAATGAGCAGTTCTTC. It encodes CASSIFRTYNEQFF.